This T cell receptor (beta chain) derives from a study of blood T cell repertoires in COVID-19. Participants spanned ages about 18 to 100 years and resided in 20 to 30 US areas. Study processing details: It was from reference gene primer amplification that nucleated cell counts were estimated. Clones were sequenced by immunoSEQ multiplex PCR, and TCRdb holds only the in-frame ones, with some missing. That table gives V, J and clone size, and the DNA gave D and trimming. The table has 180,000 or so clones, approximately 84% seen once. The sequence was collected from a human donor with acute COVID-19. The donor label of this sample is uncertain. Source material: PBMCs or T cells enriched from blood (not recorded which).

CDR3 nucleotide sequence: TGCGCCAGCAGCCAAGACAAAACAGGGGCCCGCTTGGGCAATCAGCCCCAGCATTTT. Translating it yields CASSQDKTGARLGNQPQHF. V and J are TRBV4-1 and TRBJ1-5, with 7 bases lining up with TRBD1. With 0 bases clipped from V and 2 bases from J, the junction kept 13 bases outside the gene matches. The CDR3 consists of 19 residues. Per germline, CDR1 MGHRA and CDR2 YSYEKL.